Following are 27 T cell receptor beta chains from one sample sequenced in a study of response to subunit inactivated influenza vaccine. MiXCR was run by TCRdb on the RT-PCR reads, yielding one entry per CDR3 protein. The sample includes hundreds of thousands of distinct CDR3 sequences, 15% to 18% seen only once; the top ten take around a tenth. The specimen was PBMCs from blood, collected about 13 days after vaccination. The receptors here all came from a man over 45 who received an inactivated influenza vaccine.

The chain employs TRBV29-1 and TRBJ2-1; the D gene could be TRBD1 or TRBD2 (5 bases each). In germline, CDR1 is SQVTM, CDR2 ANQGSEA. Trimming shortened V by 6 bases and J by 0 bases, and 9 bases separated the two germline ends. The CDR3 is 13 amino acids. The chain's CDR3 is CSVTGLSYNEQFF. The CDR3 DNA follows: TGCAGCGTAACAGGACTCTCCTACAATGAGCAGTTCTTC.

This rearrangement joins TRBV11-1 to TRBJ2-5; TRBD2 agrees at 14 bases. Trimming at V came to 5 bases and at J to 1 base, leaving 12 bases not matched to a gene. The germline V gene encodes CDR1 SGHAT and CDR2 FQDESV (reference sequence). CDR3 length: 19 residues. The CDR3 DNA is TGTGCCAGCAGCCCACGACTAGCGGGAGGGCGCAAGTCCCAAGAGACCCAGTACTTC. It codes for CASSPRLAGGRKSQETQYF.

This clonotype was seen a few times. The chain is built from TRBV5-6 and TRBJ2-1; D tentatively fits TRBD1 or TRBD2 (5 bases each). The length of the CDR3 is 13 residues. Trimming removed 3 bases from V and 12 bases from J, with 16 bases in between. Germline-derived CDR1 and CDR2 are SGHDT and YYEEEE. CDR3 in amino acids: CASSSDVGVGQFF. Here the CDR3 DNA reads TGTGCCAGCAGCTCAGATGTGGGGGTCGGGCAGTTCTTC.

V and J are TRBV20-1 and TRBJ1-5, with 7 bases aligning to TRBD1. This CDR3 comprises 14 residues. From germline, CDR1 is DFQATT and CDR2 SNEGSKA (reference sequence). The trim removed 6 bases at V and 6 bases at J, leaving 11 bases unmatched. The CDR3 reads CSAKAKQGTQPQHF. The DNA of the CDR3 is TGCAGTGCGAAGGCAAAACAGGGGACTCAGCCCCAGCATTTT.

This clonotype has a count of ten or more. The chain links TRBV12-3 or TRBV12-4 to TRBJ2-7; TRBD1 aligns across 7 bases. Trimming removed 5 bases from V and 6 bases from J; junction bases left unmatched: 7. This CDR3 comprises 13 residues. As DNA, the CDR3 is TGTGCCAGCAGTCAGGACAGGCTTAGCGAGCAGTACTTC. The encoded protein is CASSQDRLSEQYF.

In this sample, this clonotype turned up a few times. CDR3 nucleotides: TGCAGTGCTAGTCTCACCAGGGTGATCACTGAAGCTTTCTTT. This translates into CSASLTRVITEAFF. This chain connects TRBV20-1 to TRBJ1-1, with D possibly TRBD1 on 5 matching bases. Germline assignment: CDR1 DFQATT and CDR2 SNEGSKA (reference sequence). The V end lost 3 bases, the J end lost 4 bases, and 15 bases lay between the germline ends. This CDR3 has 14 amino acids.

Concerning this clonotype: One end of the junction varies from germline; a read error may be responsible. The genes are TRBV6-1 and TRBJ2-2, with D possibly TRBD2 on 5 matching bases. Germline V CDR1 and CDR2: MNHNS, SASEGT. The CDR3 runs to 15 residues. In nucleotides, the CDR3 is TGTGCCAGCAGTGATCGGGGAAAAGGCACCGGCGAGCTGTTTTTT. Encoded protein: CASSDRGKGTGELFF.

The genes are TRBV6-6 and TRBJ1-6; D is unclear. The CDR3 length is 13 residues. V was clipped by 6 bases and J by 10 bases, with 13 bases between them. The germline CDR1 and CDR2 sequences are MNHNY and SVGAGI (reference sequence). The chain's CDR3 is CASSRPHGSPLHF. The CDR3 DNA reads TGTGCCAGCAGCCGACCTCATGGCTCACCCCTCCACTTT.

The chain uses TRBV18 and TRBJ1-1; D gene uncertain. This CDR3 contains 15 residues. Germline assignment: CDR1 KGHSH and CDR2 LQKENI. V lost 4 bases and J 0 bases, leaving 12 bases between the germline ends. The CDR3 DNA reads as TGTGCCAGCTCACTAAAGGGTCTGCTGAACACTGAAGCTTTCTTT. Translation gives CASSLKGLLNTEAFF.

This clonotype has a count of ten or more. V gene TRBV20-1 combines with J gene TRBJ2-1; D not certain. The V end was cut by 1 base, the J end by 0 bases, with 7 bases between. The CDR3 runs 14 residues. Germline loops: CDR1 DFQATT, CDR2 SNEGSKA (reference sequence). The CDR3 bases are TGCAGTGCTAGAGGGCGGTACTCCTACAATGAGCAGTTCTTC. Translating gives CSARGRYSYNEQFF.

The chain combines TRBV5-1 with TRBJ2-7; possibly TRBD2 for D (6 bases). V was trimmed by 5 bases and J by 0 bases, leaving 12 bases between them. CDR3 length: 14 residues. CDR1 and CDR2 from the germline V gene are SGHRS and YFSETQ. The CDR3 here is CASRTGASSYEQYF. The DNA for the CDR3 is TGCGCCAGCAGGACGGGAGCGAGCTCCTACGAGCAGTACTTC.

This clonotype was observed a few times. The chain combines TRBV5-1 with TRBJ2-1, with 7 bases identical to TRBD2. V was clipped by 4 bases and J by 2 bases; unmatched bases: 9. Germline values: CDR1 SGHRS, CDR2 YFSETQ. The CDR3 is 16 amino acids. The CDR3 protein is CASSRSSGGTYNEQFF. CDR3 coding DNA: TGCGCCAGCAGCCGATCTAGCGGAGGAACCTACAATGAGCAGTTCTTC.

V usage is TRBV2 and J usage is TRBJ1-3; no clear D. The V end was cut by 5 bases, the J end by 1 base, with 12 bases between. Germline values: CDR1 SNHLY, CDR2 FYNNEI. This CDR3 has 15 amino acids. The CDR3 loop reads CASSTVWISGNTIYF. CDR3 nucleotides: TGTGCCAGCAGTACCGTCTGGATTTCTGGAAACACCATATATTTT.

This chain joins TRBV27 and TRBJ1-6; no firm D call. V was cut by 0 bases and J by 2 bases, with 8 bases left in between. Germline lookup yields CDR1 MNHEY and CDR2 SMNVEV (reference sequence). The CDR3 spans 16 residues. The CDR3, as DNA: TGTGCCAGCAGTTTATCGGCCGAAACCTATAATTCACCCCTCCACTTT. Amino acid sequence: CASSLSAETYNSPLHF.

V is TRBV7-8 and J is TRBJ2-2; D is uncertain. Trimming pared 4 bases from V and 2 bases from J, leaving 11 bases between. The CDR3 runs 15 residues. CDR1 and CDR2 (germline): SGHVS, FQNEAQ. The CDR3 is CASSSLGINTGELFF. The DNA for the CDR3 is TGTGCCAGCAGCTCCCTGGGGATAAACACCGGGGAGCTGTTTTTT.

The sample holds a few counts of this clonotype. The V call is TRBV5-1, the J call TRBJ2-1, with 11 bases aligning to TRBD2. CDR3 size: 15 residues. The germline gives CDR1 SGHRS, CDR2 YFSETQ. V lost 6 bases and J lost 2; bases outside the gene matches: 4. This chain's CDR3 is CASTFSGGAYNEQFF. DNA for the CDR3: TGCGCCAGCACGTTTAGCGGGGGGGCCTACAATGAGCAGTTCTTC.

This chain uses TRBV6-1 with TRBJ2-2; D is possibly TRBD1 or TRBD2 (5 bases each). CDR3 length equals 15 residues. V was trimmed by 6 bases and J by 7 bases, leaving 18 bases between them. CDR1 is MNHNS, CDR2 SASEGT, per germline. The CDR3, as DNA: TGTGCCAGCAGCCGACAGAGTGGGGGTGGCGGGGAGCTGTTTTTT. Encoded protein: CASSRQSGGGGELFF.

The chain has TRBV25-1 and TRBJ2-2, with 7 bases that match TRBD1. This CDR3 comprises 14 residues. Losses at the gene ends were 4 bases for V and 6 bases for J; bases not matched to a gene: 5. CDR1 and CDR2 (germline): MGHDK, SYGVNS. In DNA, the CDR3 is TGTGCCAGCAGTGCACAGGGGAAGGCCGGGGAGCTGTTTTTT. Encoded protein: CASSAQGKAGELFF.

This chain links TRBV28 with TRBJ2-3; TRBD1 agrees at 8 bases. V gave up 4 bases and J gave up 0 bases; unmatched junction bases: 15. The germline gives CDR1 MDHEN, CDR2 SYDVKM. The CDR3 totals 19 residues. In nucleotides, the CDR3 is TGTGCCAGCAGTTCCGGGACAGGCCTTAACCGGTATAGCACAGATACGCAGTATTTT. It yields the protein CASSSGTGLNRYSTDTQYF.

The CDR3 protein is CASSYDPWTGVGYTF. CDR3 bases: TGTGCCAGCAGTTACGATCCTTGGACAGGGGTAGGCTACACCTTC. V gene TRBV27 combines with J gene TRBJ1-2, with 9 bases aligning to TRBD1. V gave up 4 bases and J gave up 8 bases; unmatched junction bases: 11. The CDR3 consists of 15 residues. CDR1 MNHEY and CDR2 SMNVEV come from the germline V gene (reference sequence).

This chain links TRBV5-6 with TRBJ2-3; D remains unclear. CDR3 length: 14 amino acids. The V gene's germline CDR1 is SGHDT and CDR2 YYEEEE. Trimming removed 3 bases at V and 0 bases at J, with 8 bases between. CDR3 DNA: TGTGCCAGCAGCTGGAGAAGGAGCACAGATACGCAGTATTTT. Translating it yields CASSWRRSTDTQYF.

This clonotype showed up many times. This rearrangement joins TRBV10-3 to TRBJ1-2; 8 positions match TRBD1. Losses at the gene ends were 7 bases for V and 6 bases for J; bases not matched to a gene: 13. The CDR3 is 15 residues long. From germline, CDR1 is ENHRY and CDR2 SYGVKD. DNA for the CDR3: TGTGCCATCAAGCCGTCGGACAGGGAGCGTGATGGCTACACCTTC. Its protein is CAIKPSDRERDGYTF.

In its sample, this clonotype was seen a few times. This sequence joins TRBV6-2 or TRBV6-3 and TRBJ2-2; D is undetermined. Germline CDR1 is MNHEY and CDR2 is SVGEGT. Trimming took off 5 bases at V and 5 bases at J, with 12 bases between the two ends. This CDR3 is built from 14 residues. For the CDR3, the DNA is TGTGCCAGCAGTACCGACACCTATACCGGGGAGCTGTTTTTT. Protein: CASSTDTYTGELFF.

This clonotype was observed a few times. V is TRBV20-1 and J is TRBJ2-2; a possible D gene is TRBD1 (5 bases). Germline lookup yields CDR1 DFQATT and CDR2 SNEGSKA (reference sequence). Trimming removed 0 bases at V and 1 base at J, with 12 bases between. This CDR3 has 16 amino acids. The CDR3 reads CSARDQWQGNTGELFF. The CDR3 DNA is TGCAGTGCTAGAGATCAGTGGCAGGGGAACACCGGGGAGCTGTTTTTT.

At least ten counts were recorded for this clonotype. The CDR3 sequence is CASSHAGLAEETQYF. The CDR3 nucleotides are TGTGCCAGCAGCCATGCGGGACTAGCGGAAGAGACCCAGTACTTC. The chain couples TRBV5-6 to TRBJ2-5, with 11 bases matching TRBD2. The CDR3 is 15 residues long. Germline V gives CDR1 SGHDT, CDR2 YYEEEE. J was trimmed by 3 bases and V by 4 bases; bases with no gene match: 5.

The gene calls are TRBV7-6 and TRBJ2-1, with TRBD1 matching 8 bases. The junction had 9 bases not matched to a gene; V was cut back by 3 bases and J by 5 bases. This CDR3 region has 16 residues. Germline V gives CDR1 SGHVS, CDR2 FNYEAQ. CDR3 DNA: TGTGCCAGCAGCTTGTCCGGGACAGGTCTCAACAATGAGCAGTTCTTC. Translating gives CASSLSGTGLNNEQFF.

The V and J genes are TRBV20-1 and TRBJ2-4, with D perhaps being TRBD1 or TRBD2 (5 bases each). The V and J ends lost 3 bases and 7 bases respectively, with 10 bases between them. CDR3 length: 12 residues. CDR1 and CDR2 (germline): DFQATT, SNEGSKA (reference sequence). The CDR3 region is CSASGAPNIQYF. DNA for the CDR3: TGCAGTGCTAGCGGGGCTCCGAACATTCAGTACTTC.